Sequencing of this TCR beta chain was carried out in a study of siplizumab effects on memory and regulatory T cells (dated by TCRdb to the late 2010s). Regarding the research as a whole: The effect of the anti-CD2 antibody siplizumab on alloreactive T-cell subsets was examined in allogeneic mixed lymphocyte reactions constructed from human PBMCs.

Sorted unstimulated T cells, along with proliferating T cells recovered from mixed lymphocyte reactions, underwent TCRbeta CDR3 sequencing. Fresh whole blood from 9 to 10 HLA-typed healthy donors served as the source for isolating PBMCs. To map where alloreactive clones came from, CD4+ non-regulatory T cells in the unstimulated state were FACS-sorted. General findings and caveats noted by the study authors: Because sequences below about 10^-5 frequency were poorly captured, only a minor fraction of alloreactive clones could be mapped to unstimulated subsets. Whether proliferating Tregs from siplizumab cultures were suppressive was not functionally confirmed. About 80-96% of proliferating CD4+ or CD8+ clones could not be given a naive or memory phenotype. Siplizumab significantly reduced the cumulative frequency of alloreactive sequences traceable to unstimulated CD4+ memory T cells. In reactions with siplizumab, an average of about 69% of mappable alloreactive CD4+ clones were Treg-derived, compared with 25% to 30% in control reactions. Compared with memory T cells, unstimulated naive T cells appeared more diverse, and naive cells seemed to make a substantial contribution to the alloresponse.

CDR1 SGHRS and CDR2 YFSETQ are derived from the germline V gene. The V and J ends are trimmed by 6 bases and 0 bases, leaving 10 bases between them. Its CDR3 holds 13 amino acids, cysteine through phenylalanine. Just CDR3 DNA is preserved here, 39 bases in frame from base 1. Libraries were built with the immunoSEQ multiplex PCR assay. The deep sequencing platform assayed about 91,000 TCR templates per sample. Genomic DNA extracted from sorted T cells was used for TCRbeta CDR3 sequencing. The authors' analysis ran thus. The R programming language was used for the clonal analysis of the TCRbeta CDR3 data. Unstimulated samples were compared with post-reaction CFSE-low samples to define alloreactive CD4+ and CD8+ clones. Regulatory or non-regulatory origin was assigned to alloreactive CD4+ clones by matching of sequences to sorted unstimulated Treg and non-Treg repertoires. The table comes from immuneACCESS by way of TCRdb, which keeps in-frame sequences with V and J called. Part of the clones is missing from these tables; in studies checked, under half for an unresolved V gene and the rest for unknown reasons. The DNA gave D and trimming, while V, J and clone size come from that table. The sample contains some 110,000 clones, 90% to 95% of them found a single time. In total, the top ten clones hold around 1.7% of the sample.

The table lists this clone with a few counts. It lacks a known antigen. Base qualities are missing; no much larger clone stands one base away. The TCR comes from a human donor in good health. Sequencing input: non-Treg CD4+ T cells sorted from blood. This specimen's cell subset or site label, per the study, means: FACS-sorted unstimulated CD4+ non-regulatory T cells. The chain joins TRBV5-1 to TRBJ2-7, with no D gene named confidently. The CDR3 is CASNGLGSYEQYF. The DNA sequence is as follows: TGCGCCAGCAACGGGCTTGGCTCCTACGAGCAGTACTTC.